The 30 T cell receptor beta chains given below trace back to one sample, sequenced in a study of blood T cell repertoires in COVID-19. TCRdb's table, derived via immunoSEQ multiplex PCR, lists solely in-frame clones and lacks some. The sample yields roughly 150,000 clones, around four fifths seen once. Sequencing used peripheral blood. The receptors come from a woman older than 75 with COVID-19, enrolled during active disease.

V and J are TRBV5-1 and TRBJ2-3; TRBD2 matches at 10 bases. CDR1 SGHRS and CDR2 YFSETQ come from the germline V gene. The length of the CDR3 is 18 residues. The V and J ends lost 0 bases and 2 bases, in that order; junction bases with no gene match: 9. The CDR3 nucleotides read TGCGCCAGCAGCTTGGCCACAGTAGCGGGAGGTTACACAGATACGCAGTATTTT. This sequence encodes CASSLATVAGGYTDTQYF.

The rearrangement links TRBV29-1 to TRBJ1-1; D is undetermined. The V gene's germline CDR1 is SQVTM and CDR2 ANQGSEA. Trimming shortened V by 2 bases and J by 2 bases, and 12 bases separated the two germline ends. The CDR3 has 14 residues. The CDR3 is CSVERRQANTEAFF. The CDR3 DNA sequence: TGCAGCGTTGAACGGAGGCAAGCTAACACTGAAGCTTTCTTT.

This clone was seen once. The V and J genes are TRBV28 and TRBJ1-2; a possible D gene is TRBD1 (6 bases). This CDR3 contains 13 residues. CDR1 and CDR2 (germline): MDHEN, SYDVKM. Trimming stripped 8 bases from V and 8 bases from J, with 18 bases between. DNA of the CDR3: TGTGCCAGCGCACAGGGATTTGAATACGGCTACACCTTC. Residues: CASAQGFEYGYTF.

J is TRBJ1-1 and V is TRBV21-1; whether TRBD1, the table's D call, matches the DNA was not checked. TRBV21-1 is a known pseudogene. The CDR3 is 14 residues long. In nucleotides, the CDR3 is TGTGCCAGCAGCGGGCGAAGGGGGAACACTGAAGCTTTCTTT. Protein: CASSGRRGNTEAFF.

The J gene is TRBJ1-3, the V gene TRBV14; 7 bases match TRBD1. Trimming removed 4 bases from V and 0 bases from J; junction bases left unmatched: 3. Germline lookup yields CDR1 SGHDN and CDR2 FVKESK. The CDR3 runs to 15 residues. The CDR3 here is CASSPRDSSGNTIYF. As DNA, the CDR3 is TGTGCCAGCAGCCCCAGGGACAGCTCTGGAAACACCATATATTTT.

The chain carries TRBV3-1 (or the pseudogene TRBV3-2) and TRBJ2-7; weak D call: TRBD2 (6 bases). Per the germline V gene, CDR1 is LGHDT and CDR2 is YNNKEL (reference sequence). Between the trimmed V and J ends, which lost 1 base and 10 bases, there was a span of 11 bases. The CDR3 runs 12 residues. The CDR3 reads CASSQGRGGQYF. The CDR3 nucleotides read TGTGCCAGCAGCCAAGGGCGGGGCGGACAGTACTTC.

The J gene is TRBJ1-3, the V gene TRBV6-5; D is ambiguous. V dropped 6 bases and J dropped 5 bases, with 17 bases sitting between them. Germline V gene sequence: CDR1 MNHEY, CDR2 SVGAGI. The CDR3 covers 15 residues. CDR3 nucleotides: TGTGCCAGCAGCTCCACGAGGCGCGTAAGAAACACCATATATTTT. Its translation is CASSSTRRVRNTIYF.

The gene calls are TRBV27 and TRBJ2-3; maybe TRBD2 (5 bases). V lost 5 bases to trimming and J lost 2 bases, with 11 bases between them. This CDR3 has 14 amino acids. CDR1 is MNHEY and CDR2 is SMNVEV in the germline V gene (reference sequence). The CDR3 DNA reads as TGTGCCAGCAGTGCGGGCTATCCCACAGATACGCAGTATTTT. It codes for CASSAGYPTDTQYF.

The CDR3 reads CASSYSRDRGRPEAFF. The CDR3, as DNA: TGTGCCAGCAGTTACTCGAGGGACAGGGGGAGGCCTGAAGCTTTCTTT. The rearrangement joins TRBV6-5 to TRBJ1-1; 11 nucleotides align to TRBD1. The CDR3 sequence is 16 residues long. CDR1 MNHEY and CDR2 SVGAGI come from the germline V gene. V gave up 0 bases and J gave up 6 bases; unmatched junction bases: 6.

The chain combines TRBV6-5 with TRBJ1-2; possible D gene TRBD1, 5 bases. This CDR3 has 13 amino acids. Trimming left V 8 bases short and J 3 bases short, with 13 bases between. Germline V gene sequence: CDR1 MNHEY, CDR2 SVGAGI. The CDR3 coding sequence is TGTGCCAGCGGGGCCTCGGCATACTATGGCTACACCTTC. This gives the protein CASGASAYYGYTF.

V gene TRBV29-1 combines with J gene TRBJ1-1, with D tentatively TRBD1 (5 bases). The CDR3 runs to 12 residues. Germline values: CDR1 SQVTM, CDR2 ANQGSEA. Trimming took 6 bases from V and 5 from J, leaving 13 bases between them. CDR3 amino acids: CSVRDPGTEAFF. The CDR3 DNA sequence: TGCAGCGTGCGGGACCCAGGGACTGAAGCTTTCTTT.

V gene TRBV11-2 combines with J gene TRBJ1-2; D is uncertain. CDR1 and CDR2 from the germline V gene are SGHAT and FQNNGV. The CDR3 contains 13 residues. Trimming removed 1 base from V and 8 bases from J, with 11 bases in between. In DNA, the CDR3 is TGTGCCAGCAGCTTAGTTGGTGGAGGGGGCTACACCTTC. Translated: CASSLVGGGGYTF.

The CDR3 region has the DNA TGCAGCGTATTAGACTACGAGCAGTACTTC. It translates to CSVLDYEQYF. V usage is TRBV29-1 and J usage is TRBJ2-7; no definite D call. The V and J ends lost 6 bases and 3 bases respectively, with 6 bases between them. CDR3 length: 10 residues. The V gene's germline CDR1 is SQVTM and CDR2 ANQGSEA.

This chain joins TRBV12-5 and TRBJ1-2, with D possibly matching TRBD1 (5 bases). Trimming took off 2 bases at V and 5 bases at J, with 12 bases between the two ends. Per germline, CDR1 LGHNT and CDR2 FRNRAP. The CDR3 has 14 residues. This chain's CDR3 is CASGLSRAEYGYTF. The CDR3 DNA follows: TGTGCTAGTGGTTTGAGCAGGGCTGAATATGGCTACACCTTC.

The chain carries TRBV29-1 and TRBJ2-1; possible D gene TRBD2, 5 bases. The CDR3 has 12 amino acids. Trimming stripped 3 bases from V and 3 bases from J, with 6 bases between. In germline, CDR1 is SQVTM, CDR2 ANQGSEA. The CDR3 region has the DNA TGCAGCGTTGAGCGGGTCTACAATGAGCAGTTCTTC. Encoded protein: CSVERVYNEQFF.

The rearrangement uses TRBV2 and TRBJ1-5; the D gene is possibly TRBD1 (6 bases). V lost 3 bases and J 5 bases, leaving 14 bases between the germline ends. The CDR3 sequence is 15 residues long. CDR1 and CDR2 from the germline V gene are SNHLY and FYNNEI. CDR3 region: CASSDGTGNHQPQHF. Written as DNA, the CDR3 is TGTGCCAGCAGTGACGGTACAGGGAACCATCAGCCCCAGCATTTT.

This sequence joins TRBV5-1 and TRBJ2-3; D is possibly TRBD2 (5 bases). In germline, CDR1 is SGHRS, CDR2 YFSETQ. V lost 3 bases and J 6 bases, leaving 11 bases between the germline ends. The CDR3 extends over 13 amino acids. CDR3 in amino acids: CASSSTTPDTQYF. The CDR3 DNA sequence: TGCGCCAGCAGCTCGACTACCCCCGATACGCAGTATTTT.

The chain uses TRBV9 and TRBJ2-1; D perhaps matches TRBD2 (7 bases). CDR3 length equals 16 residues. Trimming removed 4 bases at V and 1 base at J, with 15 bases between. Germline assignment: CDR1 SGDLS and CDR2 YYNGEE. CDR3 residues: CASSLTGGTSYNEQFF. CDR3 bases: TGTGCCAGCAGCTTAACGGGGGGCACTTCCTACAATGAGCAGTTCTTC.

This chain uses TRBV5-6 with TRBJ1-1; D might be TRBD1 (6 bases). V lost 1 base and J 5 bases, leaving 21 bases between the germline ends. Germline CDR1 and CDR2: SGHDT and YYEEEE. The CDR3 extends over 17 amino acids. CDR3 DNA: TGTGCCAGCAGCTTGTATGGGTCTGCAGGGGTTCGGACTGAAGCTTTCTTT. Protein product: CASSLYGSAGVRTEAFF.

V is TRBV12-3 or TRBV12-4 and J is TRBJ1-2; maybe TRBD1 (6 bases). This CDR3 has 13 amino acids. The V end lost 5 bases, the J end lost 3 bases, and 10 bases lay between the germline ends. The CDR3 is CASSGAGDYGYTF. CDR3 DNA sequence: TGTGCCAGCAGTGGGGCAGGGGACTATGGCTACACCTTC.

Here the CDR3 reads CASRNMGQYNQPQHF. Here the CDR3 DNA reads TGTGCCAGTAGGAACATGGGACAGTATAATCAGCCCCAGCATTTT. This chain links TRBV19 with TRBJ1-5; 7 bases align to TRBD1. Germline V gives CDR1 LNHDA, CDR2 SQIVND (reference sequence). The CDR3 length is 15 residues. The ends lost 6 bases at V and 4 bases at J; junction bases unmatched: 9.

The count of this clone is one. The V call is TRBV19, the J call TRBJ1-2; possible D gene TRBD1, 6 bases. The ends were cut back, 6 bases at V and 8 bases at J, with 19 bases in the middle. The CDR3 is 14 amino acids. Germline CDR1 reads LNHDA; CDR2 reads SQIVND (reference sequence). CDR3 loop: CASSANRALFGYTF. The CDR3, as DNA: TGTGCCAGTAGCGCAAACAGGGCCCTCTTCGGCTACACCTTC.

This chain links TRBV2 with TRBJ2-7, with unresolved D. CDR1 SNHLY and CDR2 FYNNEI come from the germline V gene. The length of the CDR3 is 11 residues. V was trimmed by 5 bases and J by 3 bases, leaving 5 bases between them. This CDR3 is CASSSYYEQYF. CDR3 in DNA: TGTGCCAGCAGTTCCTACTACGAGCAGTACTTC.

Here the CDR3 reads CASSLVGGASTGELFF. The CDR3 DNA follows: TGTGCCAGCAGCTTAGTTGGGGGCGCGTCCACCGGGGAGCTGTTTTTT. The chain employs TRBV7-2 and TRBJ2-2; tentative D call: TRBD1 (6 bases). This CDR3 has 16 amino acids. Germline V gives CDR1 SGHTA, CDR2 FQGNSA. With 1 base removed from V and 4 bases from J, the gap between germline ends came to 13 bases.

This chain connects TRBV3-1 (or the pseudogene TRBV3-2) to TRBJ1-1; tentatively, D is TRBD1 (6 bases). Trimming removed 0 bases at V and 8 bases at J, with 10 bases between. Germline V gene lookup returns CDR1 LGHDT and CDR2 YNNKEL (reference sequence). There are 13 residues in the CDR3. The CDR3 region is CASSQDLGAEAFF. DNA of the CDR3: TGTGCCAGCAGCCAAGATCTGGGGGCCGAAGCTTTCTTT.

This clone was detected once. The rearrangement links TRBV3-1 (or the pseudogene TRBV3-2) to TRBJ2-5; 7 nucleotides match TRBD2. In germline, CDR1 is LGHDT, CDR2 YNNKEL (reference sequence). The CDR3 totals 13 residues. Losses at the gene ends were 4 bases for V and 3 bases for J; bases not matched to a gene: 2. The chain's CDR3 is CASSLLAEETQYF. DNA of the CDR3: TGTGCCAGCAGCCTTCTAGCGGAAGAGACCCAGTACTTC.

The CDR3 spells CASSIVWGEGHQPQHF. The CDR3, as DNA: TGTGCCAGTAGTATCGTATGGGGGGAGGGTCATCAGCCCCAGCATTTT. This chain uses TRBV19 with TRBJ1-5; possibly TRBD1 for D (5 bases). CDR1 LNHDA and CDR2 SQIVND come from the germline V gene (reference sequence). V lost 3 bases and J 5 bases, leaving 17 bases between the germline ends. This CDR3 has 16 amino acids.

The CDR3 coding sequence is TGTGCCAGCAGTAGGGACAGGCCTACCTCCTACGAGCAGTACTTC. It encodes CASSRDRPTSYEQYF. The chain is built from TRBV6-2 or TRBV6-3 and TRBJ2-7, with 8 bases matching TRBD1. Germline V CDR1 and CDR2: MNHEY, SVGEGT. With 5 bases clipped from V and 0 bases from J, the junction kept 6 bases outside the gene matches. This CDR3 is built from 15 residues.

V gene TRBV6-5 combines with J gene TRBJ2-3; weak D call: TRBD2 (6 bases). This CDR3 has 12 amino acids. The V gene's germline CDR1 is MNHEY and CDR2 SVGAGI. The V and J ends lost 6 bases and 6 bases respectively, with 10 bases between them. The CDR3 bases are TGTGCCAGCAGCCCGGCGGGGGATACGCAGTATTTT. Translation gives CASSPAGDTQYF.

The genes are TRBV27 and TRBJ2-7; 8 positions match TRBD2. Looked up from germline, CDR1 is MNHEY and CDR2 is SMNVEV (reference sequence). CDR3 size: 16 residues. Unmatched junction bases numbered 15, after V lost 5 bases and J lost 6 bases. The CDR3 DNA sequence: TGTGCCAGCAGTCCCGCAGCGAGCCGGGGGGGGTCCGAGCAGTACTTC. Its translation is CASSPAASRGGSEQYF.